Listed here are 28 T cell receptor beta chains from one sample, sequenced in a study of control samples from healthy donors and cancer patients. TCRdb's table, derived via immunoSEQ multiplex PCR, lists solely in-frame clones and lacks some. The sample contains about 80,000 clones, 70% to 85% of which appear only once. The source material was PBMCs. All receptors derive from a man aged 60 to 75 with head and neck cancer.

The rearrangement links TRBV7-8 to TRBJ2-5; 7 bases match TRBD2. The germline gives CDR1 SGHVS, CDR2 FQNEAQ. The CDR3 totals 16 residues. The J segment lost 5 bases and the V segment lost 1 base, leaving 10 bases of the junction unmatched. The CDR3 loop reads CASSLESGRAGETQYF. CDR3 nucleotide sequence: TGTGCCAGCAGCTTAGAATCTGGGAGGGCGGGGGAGACCCAGTACTTC.

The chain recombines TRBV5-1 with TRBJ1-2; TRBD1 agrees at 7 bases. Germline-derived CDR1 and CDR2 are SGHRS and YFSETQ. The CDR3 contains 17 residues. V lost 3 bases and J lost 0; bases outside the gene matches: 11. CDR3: CASSYTSGQRSNYGYTF. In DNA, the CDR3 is TGCGCCAGCAGCTACACGTCGGGACAGAGATCTAACTATGGCTACACCTTC.

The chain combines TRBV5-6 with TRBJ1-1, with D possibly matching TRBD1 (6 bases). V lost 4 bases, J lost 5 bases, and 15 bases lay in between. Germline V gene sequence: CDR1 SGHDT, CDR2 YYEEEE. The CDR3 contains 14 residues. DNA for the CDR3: TGTGCCAGCAGCCTTTGGAAGGGGGTGACTGAAGCTTTCTTT. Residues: CASSLWKGVTEAFF.

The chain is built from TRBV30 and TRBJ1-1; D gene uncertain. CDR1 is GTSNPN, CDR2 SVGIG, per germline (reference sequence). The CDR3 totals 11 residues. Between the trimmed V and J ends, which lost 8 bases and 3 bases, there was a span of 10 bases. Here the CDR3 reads CAAGWDTEAFF. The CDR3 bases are TGTGCCGCAGGATGGGACACTGAAGCTTTCTTT.

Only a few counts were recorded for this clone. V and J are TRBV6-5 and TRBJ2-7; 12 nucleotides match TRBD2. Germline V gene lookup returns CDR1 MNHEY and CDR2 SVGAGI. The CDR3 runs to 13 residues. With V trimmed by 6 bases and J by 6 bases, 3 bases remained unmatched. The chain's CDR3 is CASRTTSGSEQYF. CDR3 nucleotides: TGTGCCAGCAGAACGACTAGCGGGAGCGAGCAGTACTTC.

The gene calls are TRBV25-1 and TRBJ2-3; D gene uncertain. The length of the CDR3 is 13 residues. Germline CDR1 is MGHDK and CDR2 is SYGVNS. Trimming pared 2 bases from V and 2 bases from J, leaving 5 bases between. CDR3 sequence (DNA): TGTGCCAGCAGTGAAGAGGTCACAGATACGCAGTATTTT. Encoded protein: CASSEEVTDTQYF. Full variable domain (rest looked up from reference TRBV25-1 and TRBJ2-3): EADIYQTPRYLVIGTGKKITLECSQTMGHDKMYWYQQDPGMELHLIHYSYGVNSTEKGDLSSESTVSRIRTEHFPLTLESARPSHTSQYLCASSEEVTDTQYFGPGTRLTVL.

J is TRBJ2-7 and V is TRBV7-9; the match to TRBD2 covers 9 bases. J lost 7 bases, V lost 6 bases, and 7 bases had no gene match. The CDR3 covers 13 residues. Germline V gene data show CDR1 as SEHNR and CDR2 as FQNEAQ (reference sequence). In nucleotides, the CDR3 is TGTGCCAGCAGGCGGGAGGGCCGGCAAGAGCAGTACTTC. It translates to CASRREGRQEQYF.

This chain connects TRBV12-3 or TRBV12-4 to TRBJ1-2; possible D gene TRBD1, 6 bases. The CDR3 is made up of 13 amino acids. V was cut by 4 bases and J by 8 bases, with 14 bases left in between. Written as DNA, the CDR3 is TGTGCCAGCAGTTGGCGACAGGAGCGCGGCTACACCTTC. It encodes CASSWRQERGYTF.

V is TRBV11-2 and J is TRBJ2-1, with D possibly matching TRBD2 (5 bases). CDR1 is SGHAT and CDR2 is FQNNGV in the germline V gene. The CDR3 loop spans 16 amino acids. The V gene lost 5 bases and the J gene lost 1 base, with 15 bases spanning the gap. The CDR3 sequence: CASSLTRGRSYNEQFF. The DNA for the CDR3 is TGTGCCAGCAGCCTTACTAGAGGACGGTCCTACAATGAGCAGTTCTTC.

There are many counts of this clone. CDR3 bases: TGTGCCAGTAGTATCAATATAGCCTACGAGCAGTACTTC. Translation: CASSINIAYEQYF. The rearrangement uses TRBV19 and TRBJ2-7; D is undetermined. Germline V gene data show CDR1 as LNHDA and CDR2 as SQIVND (reference sequence). Trimming stripped 3 bases from V and 2 bases from J, with 8 bases between. The CDR3 has 13 amino acids.

The CDR3 sequence is CASSLFSRARNTEAFF. CDR3 in DNA: TGCGCCAGCAGCCTTTTCAGCCGGGCAAGGAACACTGAAGCTTTCTTT. V and J are TRBV4-1 and TRBJ1-1, with D hard to call. Trimming pared 4 bases from V and 1 base from J, leaving 16 bases between. Germline loops: CDR1 MGHRA, CDR2 YSYEKL. The CDR3 totals 16 residues.

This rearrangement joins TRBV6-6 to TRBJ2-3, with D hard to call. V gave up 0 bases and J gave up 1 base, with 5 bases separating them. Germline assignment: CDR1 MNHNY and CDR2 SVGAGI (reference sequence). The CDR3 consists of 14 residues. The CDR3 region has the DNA TGTGCCAGCAGTTACTCTCAGGGCACAGATACGCAGTATTTT. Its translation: CASSYSQGTDTQYF.

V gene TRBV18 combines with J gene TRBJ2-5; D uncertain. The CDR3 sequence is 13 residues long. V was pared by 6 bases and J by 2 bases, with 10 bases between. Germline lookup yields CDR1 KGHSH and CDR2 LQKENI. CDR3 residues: CASSPPTQETQYF. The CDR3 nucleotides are TGTGCCAGCTCCCCCCCCACGCAAGAGACCCAGTACTTC.

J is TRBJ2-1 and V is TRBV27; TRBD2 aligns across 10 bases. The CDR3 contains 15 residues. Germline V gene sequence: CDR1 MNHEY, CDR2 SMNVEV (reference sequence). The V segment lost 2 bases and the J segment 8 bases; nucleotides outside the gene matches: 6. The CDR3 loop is CASSLQASGRDEQFF. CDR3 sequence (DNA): TGTGCCAGCAGTTTACAGGCTAGCGGGAGAGATGAGCAGTTCTTC.

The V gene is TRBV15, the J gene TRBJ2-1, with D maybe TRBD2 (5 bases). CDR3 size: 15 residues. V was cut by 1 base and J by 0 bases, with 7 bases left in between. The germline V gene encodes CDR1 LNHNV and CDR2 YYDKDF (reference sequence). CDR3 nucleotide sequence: TGTGCCACCAGCAGAGCTGGGAGCTCCTACAATGAGCAGTTCTTC. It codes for CATSRAGSSYNEQFF.

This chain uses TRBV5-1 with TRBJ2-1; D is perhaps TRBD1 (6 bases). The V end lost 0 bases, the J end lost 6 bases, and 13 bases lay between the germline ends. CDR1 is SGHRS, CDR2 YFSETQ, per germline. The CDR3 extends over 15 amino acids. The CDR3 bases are TGCGCCAGCAGCTTGGCGGTAGGGGGTATCAATGAGCAGTTCTTC. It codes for CASSLAVGGINEQFF. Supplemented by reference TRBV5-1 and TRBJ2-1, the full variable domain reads KAGVTQTPRYLIKTRGQQVTLSCSPISGHRSVSWYQQTPGQGLQFLFEYFSETQRNKGNFPGRFSGRQFSNSRSEMNVSTLELGDSALYLCASSLAVGGINEQFFGPGTRLTVL.

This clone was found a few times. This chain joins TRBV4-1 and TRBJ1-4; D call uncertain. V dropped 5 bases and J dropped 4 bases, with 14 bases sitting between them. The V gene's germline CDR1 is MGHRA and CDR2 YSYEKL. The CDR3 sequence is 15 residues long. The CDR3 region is CASSRAVTSNEKLFF. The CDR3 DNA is TGCGCCAGCAGCAGGGCAGTAACAAGTAATGAAAAACTGTTTTTT.

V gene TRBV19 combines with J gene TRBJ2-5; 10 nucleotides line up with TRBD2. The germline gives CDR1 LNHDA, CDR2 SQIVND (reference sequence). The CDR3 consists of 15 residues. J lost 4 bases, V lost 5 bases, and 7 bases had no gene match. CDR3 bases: TGTGCCAGTAGTCCCCTAGCGGGAGTGTTAGAGACCCAGTACTTC. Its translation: CASSPLAGVLETQYF.

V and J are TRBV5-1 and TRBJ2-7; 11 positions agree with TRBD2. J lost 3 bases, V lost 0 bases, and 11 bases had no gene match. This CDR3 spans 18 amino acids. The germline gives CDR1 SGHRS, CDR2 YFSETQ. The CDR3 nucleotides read TGCGCCAGCAGCTTGGAATTGCTAGCGGGAGGTCCTATCTACGAGCAGTACTTC. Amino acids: CASSLELLAGGPIYEQYF. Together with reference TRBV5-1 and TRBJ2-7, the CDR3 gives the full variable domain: KAGVTQTPRYLIKTRGQQVTLSCSPISGHRSVSWYQQTPGQGLQFLFEYFSETQRNKGNFPGRFSGRQFSNSRSEMNVSTLELGDSALYLCASSLELLAGGPIYEQYFGPGTRLTVT.

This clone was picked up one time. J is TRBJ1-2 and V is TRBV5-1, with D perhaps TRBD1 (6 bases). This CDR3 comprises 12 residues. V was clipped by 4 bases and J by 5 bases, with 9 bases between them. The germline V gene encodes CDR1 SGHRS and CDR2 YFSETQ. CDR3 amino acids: CASSQGQYGYTF. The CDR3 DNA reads TGCGCCAGCAGCCAGGGACAATATGGCTACACCTTC.

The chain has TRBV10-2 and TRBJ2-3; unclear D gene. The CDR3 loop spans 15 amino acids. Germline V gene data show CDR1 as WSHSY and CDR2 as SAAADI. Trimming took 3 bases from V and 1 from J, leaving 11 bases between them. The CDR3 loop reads CASSDLTGGTDTQYF. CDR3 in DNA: TGCGCCAGCAGTGACCTCACTGGAGGCACAGATACGCAGTATTTT.

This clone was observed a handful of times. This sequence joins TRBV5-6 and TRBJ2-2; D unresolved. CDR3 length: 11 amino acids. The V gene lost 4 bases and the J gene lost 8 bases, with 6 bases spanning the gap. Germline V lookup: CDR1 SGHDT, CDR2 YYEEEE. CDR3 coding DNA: TGTGCCAGCAGCACTTCGGGGGAGCTGTTTTTT. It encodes CASSTSGELFF. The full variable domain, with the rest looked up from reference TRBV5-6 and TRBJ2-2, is DAGVTQSPTHLIKTRGQQVTLRCSPKSGHDTVSWYQQALGQGPQFIFQYYEEEERQRGNFPDRFSGHQFPNYSSELNVNALLLGDSALYLCASSTSGELFFGEGSRLTVL.

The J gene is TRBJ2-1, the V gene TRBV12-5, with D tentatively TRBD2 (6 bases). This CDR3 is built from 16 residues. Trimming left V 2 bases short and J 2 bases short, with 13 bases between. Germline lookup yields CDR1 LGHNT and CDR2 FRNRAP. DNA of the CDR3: TGTGCTAGTGGTTTGTTGGCGGGAACTCCCTACAATGAGCAGTTCTTC. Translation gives CASGLLAGTPYNEQFF. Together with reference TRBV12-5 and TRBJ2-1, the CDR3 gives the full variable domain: DARVTQTPRHKVTEMGQEVTMRCQPILGHNTVFWYRQTMMQGLELLAYFRNRAPLDDSGMPKDRFSAEMPDATLATLKIQPSEPRDSAVYFCASGLLAGTPYNEQFFGPGTRLTVL.

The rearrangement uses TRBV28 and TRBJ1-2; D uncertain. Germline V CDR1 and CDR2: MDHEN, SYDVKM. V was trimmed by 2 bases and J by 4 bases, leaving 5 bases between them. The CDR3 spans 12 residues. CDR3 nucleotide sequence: TGTGCCAGCAGTTTACGCAGCTATGGCTACACCTTC. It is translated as CASSLRSYGYTF.

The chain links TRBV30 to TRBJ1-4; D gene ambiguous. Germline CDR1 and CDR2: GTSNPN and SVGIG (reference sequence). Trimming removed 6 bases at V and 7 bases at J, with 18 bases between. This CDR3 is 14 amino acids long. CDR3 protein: CACLKASKGEKLFF. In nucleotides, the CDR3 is TGTGCCTGCCTGAAGGCCTCTAAGGGTGAAAAACTGTTTTTT.

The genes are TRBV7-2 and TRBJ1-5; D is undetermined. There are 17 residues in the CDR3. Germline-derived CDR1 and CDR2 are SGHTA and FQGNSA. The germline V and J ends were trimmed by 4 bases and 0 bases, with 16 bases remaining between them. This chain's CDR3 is CASSSSSGRFSNQPQHF. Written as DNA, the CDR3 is TGTGCCAGCAGCTCGTCCTCCGGACGTTTTAGCAATCAGCCCCAGCATTTT.

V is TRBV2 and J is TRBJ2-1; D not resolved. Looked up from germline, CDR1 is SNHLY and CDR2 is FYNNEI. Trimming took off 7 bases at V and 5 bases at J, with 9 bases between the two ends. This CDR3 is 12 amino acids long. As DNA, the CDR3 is TGTGCCAGCACGCGCGGCGACAATGAGCAGTTCTTC. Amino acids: CASTRGDNEQFF.

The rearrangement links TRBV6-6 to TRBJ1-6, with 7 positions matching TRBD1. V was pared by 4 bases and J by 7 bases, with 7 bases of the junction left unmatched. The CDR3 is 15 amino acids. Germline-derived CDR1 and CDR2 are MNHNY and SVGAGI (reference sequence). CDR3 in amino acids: CASSSYRGANSPLHF. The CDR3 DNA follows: TGTGCCAGCAGTTCTTACAGGGGAGCGAATTCACCCCTCCACTTT.